The 9 T cell receptor beta chains below come from one sample, sequenced in a study of molecular identifiers for immune sequencing clone quantification (dated by TCRdb to the late 2010s). Library preparation used PCR. Instrument used: NextSeq 500. In-frame beta chains were kept once TCRdb had trimmed the public reads at Q25 with fastp and called clones with MiXCR. One record per CDR3 amino acid sequence lists the most common genes and DNA. Counted in this sample were around 480,000 distinct CDR3 sequences; roughly 25% of them appeared once. Approximately 0.8% of the sample is held by the ten biggest clonotypes. The source material was naive CD8+ T cells from blood, with Jurkat cell RNA spiked in. The intended sense of this specimen's cell subset or site label: FACS-sorted CD8+CD4-CCR7+CD45RA+ naive T cells. The receptors derive from a human donor in good health. Some libraries in this study had Jurkat cell RNA spiked in.

This clonotype appeared many times. V gene TRBV4-1 combines with J gene TRBJ1-5, with D perhaps TRBD1 (5 bases). V was clipped by 5 bases and J by 4 bases, with 9 bases between them. CDR1 is MGHRA and CDR2 is YSYEKL in the germline V gene. This CDR3 comprises 13 residues. CDR3 bases: TGCGCCAGCAGCTATGACAGAAATCAGCCCCAGCATTTT. As protein: CASSYDRNQPQHF.

The chain combines TRBV7-2 with TRBJ1-4, with D uncertain. The CDR3 extends over 16 amino acids. V was cut by 1 base and J by 8 bases, with 17 bases left in between. Looked up from germline, CDR1 is SGHTA and CDR2 is FQGNSA. CDR3 loop: CASSLDQISGWEKLFF. CDR3 nucleotides: TGTGCCAGCAGCTTAGATCAGATTTCGGGATGGGAAAAACTGTTTTTT.

This clonotype occurred many times. This chain uses TRBV28 with TRBJ1-5, with D possibly TRBD1 on 6 matching bases. The germline CDR1 and CDR2 sequences are MDHEN and SYDVKM. This CDR3 is 15 amino acids long. The germline V and J ends were trimmed by 6 bases and 0 bases, with 12 bases remaining between them. This CDR3 is CASSLTGDSNQPQHF. In DNA form, the CDR3 reads TGTGCCAGCAGCTTGACAGGCGATAGCAATCAGCCCCAGCATTTT. Full variable domain (rest looked up from reference TRBV28 and TRBJ1-5): DVKVTQSSRYLVKRTGEKVFLECVQDMDHENMFWYRQDPGLGLRLIYFSYDVKMKEKGDIPEGYSVSREKKERFSLILESASTNQTSMYLCASSLTGDSNQPQHFGDGTRLSIL.

A word on this clonotype: Possible read error: a much larger clone is one base away. The CDR3 is CASRDRGQYF. CDR3 coding DNA: TGTGCCAGCAGGGACAGGGGCCAGTACTTC. The rearrangement joins TRBV25-1 to TRBJ2-5; 9 bases fit TRBD1. The CDR3 runs to 10 residues. Germline values: CDR1 MGHDK, CDR2 SYGVNS. Unmatched junction bases numbered 0, after V lost 6 bases and J lost 10 bases.

This clonotype came up a few times. This chain joins TRBV4-1 and TRBJ2-1, with 8 bases aligning to TRBD2. The CDR3 has 16 residues. Per germline, CDR1 MGHRA and CDR2 YSYEKL. V shed 4 bases, J shed 4 bases, and the junction held 9 bases outside the gene matches. The CDR3 DNA follows: TGCGCCAGCAGCCTCGGAGGAGTAGCGGGGTACAATGAGCAGTTCTTC. As protein: CASSLGGVAGYNEQFF.

V is TRBV11-2 and J is TRBJ2-1; D might be TRBD1 (5 bases). Trimming removed 6 bases from V and 3 bases from J, with 12 bases in between. The CDR3 spans 14 residues. Germline CDR1 reads SGHAT; CDR2 reads FQNNGV. The CDR3 coding sequence is TGTGCCAGCAGACAGGTCGCACACTACAATGAGCAGTTCTTC. Translating it yields CASRQVAHYNEQFF.

The chain employs TRBV3-1 and TRBJ2-5, with 8 bases identical to TRBD2. The CDR3 totals 17 residues. The germline gives CDR1 LGHDT, CDR2 YNNKEL (reference sequence). Trimming cost V 3 bases and J 1 base; bases outside gene matches: 10. The CDR3 DNA follows: TGTGCCAGCAGCCACGTCTCCCCGGGACTAGGCCAAGAGACCCAGTACTTC. Protein product: CASSHVSPGLGQETQYF.

This clonotype was found a few times. This chain connects TRBV12-3 or TRBV12-4 to TRBJ1-6; D unclear. Trimming shortened V by 3 bases and J by 0 bases, and 6 bases separated the two germline ends. The CDR3 totals 15 residues. The CDR3 sequence is CASSLPNSYNSPLHF. The CDR3 coding sequence is TGTGCCAGCAGTTTGCCGAACTCCTATAATTCACCCCTCCACTTT.

This chain uses TRBV9 with TRBJ2-7, with unresolved D. Germline values: CDR1 SGDLS, CDR2 YYNGEE. This CDR3 region has 13 residues. Trimming took off 3 bases at V and 7 bases at J, with 14 bases between the two ends. As DNA, the CDR3 is TGTGCCAGCAGCGCCCCCCCGTTTGCTGAGCAGTACTTC. This translates into CASSAPPFAEQYF. Full variable domain (outside the CDR3, taken from reference TRBV9 and TRBJ2-7): DSGVTQTPKHLITATGQRVTLRCSPRSGDLSVYWYQQSLDQGLQFLIQYYNGEERAKGNILERFSAQQFPDLHSELNLSSLELGDSALYFCASSAPPFAEQYFGPGTRLTVT.